The source of this T cell receptor beta chain is a study of T cell responses to AZD1222 COVID-19 vaccine. Overall study findings and caveats: Reports indicate that nearly half of spike-specific TCRs are directed at unmutated variant regions.

The CDR3 extends over 14 amino acids. With 7 bases removed from V and 1 base from J, the gap between germline ends came to 13 bases. The germline gives CDR1 LNHDA, CDR2 SQIVND (reference sequence). Libraries were prepared by immunoSEQ multiplex PCR; TCRdb keeps only in-frame clonotypes and omits some of them. The sample has about 130,000 clones; approximately 91% are singletons. Whether given at about 4 or about 12 weeks, second doses were pooled. A word on this clone: Antigen specificity is unknown.

The material sequenced was peripheral blood, taken 28 days after the second AZD1222 dose. This chain uses TRBV19 with TRBJ1-1; D perhaps matches TRBD1 (6 bases). The sequence was obtained from an adult who received the AZD1222 COVID-19 vaccine. The CDR3 sequence is CASIVPGENTEAFF. In nucleotides, the CDR3 is TGTGCCAGTATTGTTCCAGGGGAGAACACTGAAGCTTTCTTT.